This T cell receptor beta chain was recorded in a study of T cells in Graves' hyperthyroidism and ophthalmopathy. Trimming removed 3 bases from V and 2 bases from J; junction bases left unmatched: 5. This CDR3 has 16 residues. Germline loops: CDR1 LNHDA, CDR2 SQIVND (reference sequence). General study results and limits: Also found in blood were most expanded thyroid clonotypes above 0.001. A model using 13 V-J features told ophthalmopathy apart from stable hyperthyroidism.

Turning to this clonotype: Antigen unknown.

Patients showing uncontrolled infection, other autoimmune disease, pregnancy or lactation were ineligible. Each diagnosis drew on symptoms, thyroxine, TRAb, thyroid ultrasound and orbital computed tomography findings. Amplification targeted TCR beta CDR3 regions from RNA transcripts. Using the HTBI primer set, a first-round RT-PCR was run on the TCR CDR3. Each CDR3 protein is one row after TCRdb ran MiXCR on the multiplex PCR reads. Among about 510,000 distinct CDR3 sequences listed, 46% were seen once. The V and J genes are TRBV19 and TRBJ2-5; 11 nucleotides line up with TRBD2. The clonotype was recovered from an adult woman with Graves' disease, either hyperthyroidism or ophthalmopathy (not recorded which). The sample consisted of peripheral blood or thyroid tissue (not recorded which). CDR3 residues: CASSISRLAGQETQYF. DNA of the CDR3: TGTGCCAGTAGTATCTCCAGACTAGCGGGACAAGAGACCCAGTACTTC.